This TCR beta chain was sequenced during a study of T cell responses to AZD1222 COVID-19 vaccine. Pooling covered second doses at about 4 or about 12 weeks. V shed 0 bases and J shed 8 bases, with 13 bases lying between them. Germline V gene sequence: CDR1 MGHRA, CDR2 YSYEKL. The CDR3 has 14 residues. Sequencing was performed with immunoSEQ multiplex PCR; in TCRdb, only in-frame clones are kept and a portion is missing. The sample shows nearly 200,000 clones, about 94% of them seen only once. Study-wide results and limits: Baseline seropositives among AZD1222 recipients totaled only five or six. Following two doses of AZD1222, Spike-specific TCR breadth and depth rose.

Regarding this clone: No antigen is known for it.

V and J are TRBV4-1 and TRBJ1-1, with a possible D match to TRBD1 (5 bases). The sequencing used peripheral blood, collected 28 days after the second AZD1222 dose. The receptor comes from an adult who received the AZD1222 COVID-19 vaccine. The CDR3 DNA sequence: TGCGCCAGCAGCCAAGATCCGGGACTGCGAGAAGCTTTCTTT. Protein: CASSQDPGLREAFF.